This T cell receptor beta chain stems from a study of blood T cells in healthy people across ages. Germline V gene lookup returns CDR1 MNHEY and CDR2 SMNVEV (reference sequence). The ends were cut back, 5 bases at V and 2 bases at J, with 16 bases in the middle. The CDR3 loop spans 15 amino acids. Worth noting for this clonotype: Its antigen is unknown.

For the second PCR, which ran for about 7 to 12 cycles, a sample-barcoded 5' primer and a J-beta primer mix were used. MiXCR, applied by TCRdb to the 5' RACE reads, yields one record per CDR3 protein. There are hundreds of thousands of distinct CDR3 sequences in the sample; about half occur only once, and 15% to 20% lies in the top ten. Study observations and caveats: Researchers report that TCR beta diversity correlated strongly with naive T cell percentage.

This TCR was sampled from a man older than 75 in good health. Sequences were obtained from blood. The V and J genes are TRBV27 and TRBJ2-7; D call uncertain. The DNA for the CDR3 is TGTGCCAGCAGTCCCTACACGACGAGGACCTACGAGCAGTACTTC. Residues: CASSPYTTRTYEQYF.